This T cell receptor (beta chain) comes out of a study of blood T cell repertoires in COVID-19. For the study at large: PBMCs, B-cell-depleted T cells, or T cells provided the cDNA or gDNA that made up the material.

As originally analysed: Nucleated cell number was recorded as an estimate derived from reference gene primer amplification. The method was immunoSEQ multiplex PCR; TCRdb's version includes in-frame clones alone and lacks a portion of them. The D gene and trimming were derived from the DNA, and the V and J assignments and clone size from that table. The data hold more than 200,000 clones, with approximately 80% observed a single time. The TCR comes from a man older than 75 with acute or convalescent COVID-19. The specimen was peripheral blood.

The chain's CDR3 is CASSLDSSSRYTF. As DNA, the CDR3 is TGTGCCAGTAGCTTAGACAGTTCTTCGCGCTACACCTTC. This chain connects TRBV19 to TRBJ1-2; TRBD1 might be the D (5 bases). V lost 6 bases and J 9 bases, leaving 17 bases between the germline ends. Germline assignment: CDR1 LNHDA and CDR2 SQIVND (reference sequence). The CDR3 has 13 residues.